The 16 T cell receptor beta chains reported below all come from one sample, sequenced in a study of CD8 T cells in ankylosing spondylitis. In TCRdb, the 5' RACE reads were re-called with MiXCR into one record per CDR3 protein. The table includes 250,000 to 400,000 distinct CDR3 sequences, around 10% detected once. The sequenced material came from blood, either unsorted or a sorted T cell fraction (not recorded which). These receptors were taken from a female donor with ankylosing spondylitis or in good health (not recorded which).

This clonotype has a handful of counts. The CDR3 is CASSPAGQGIGETQYF. CDR3 sequence (DNA): TGTGCCAGCAGCCCCGCGGGACAGGGGATAGGAGAGACCCAGTACTTC. V gene TRBV6-2 or TRBV6-3 combines with J gene TRBJ2-5; 10 bases align to TRBD1. Per the germline V gene, CDR1 is MNHEY and CDR2 is SVGEGT. Trimming took 6 bases from V and 4 from J; bases not matched to a gene: 11. The CDR3 runs 16 residues.

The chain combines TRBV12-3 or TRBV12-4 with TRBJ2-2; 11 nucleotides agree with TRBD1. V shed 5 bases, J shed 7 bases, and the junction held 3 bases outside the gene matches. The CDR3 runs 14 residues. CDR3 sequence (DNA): TGTGCCAGCAGTCTCGGGACAGGGGGCGGGGAGCTGTTTTTT. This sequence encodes CASSLGTGGGELFF.

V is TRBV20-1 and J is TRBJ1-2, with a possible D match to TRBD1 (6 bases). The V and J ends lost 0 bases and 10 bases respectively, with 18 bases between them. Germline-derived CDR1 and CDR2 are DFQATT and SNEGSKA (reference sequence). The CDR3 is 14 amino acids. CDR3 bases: TGCAGTGCTAGAGAGGGGGGACAAACAGGGATCTACACCTTC. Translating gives CSAREGGQTGIYTF.

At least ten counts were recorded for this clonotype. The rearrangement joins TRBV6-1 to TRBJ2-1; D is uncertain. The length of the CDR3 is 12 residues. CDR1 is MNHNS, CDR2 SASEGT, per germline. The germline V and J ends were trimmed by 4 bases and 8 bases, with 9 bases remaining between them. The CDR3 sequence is CASSVRWDEQFF. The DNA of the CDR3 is TGTGCCAGCAGTGTCAGGTGGGATGAGCAGTTCTTC.

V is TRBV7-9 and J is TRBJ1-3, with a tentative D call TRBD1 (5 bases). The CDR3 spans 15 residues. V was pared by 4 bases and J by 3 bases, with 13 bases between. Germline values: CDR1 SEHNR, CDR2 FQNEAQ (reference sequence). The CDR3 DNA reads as TGTGCCAGCAGCTCCAGGGTGACAAGTGGAAACACCATATATTTT. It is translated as CASSSRVTSGNTIYF.

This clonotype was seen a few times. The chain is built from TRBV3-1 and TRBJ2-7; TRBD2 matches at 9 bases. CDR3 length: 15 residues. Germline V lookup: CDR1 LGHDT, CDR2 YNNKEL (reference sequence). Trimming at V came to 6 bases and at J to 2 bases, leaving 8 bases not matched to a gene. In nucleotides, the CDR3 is TGTGCCAGCAGGTTGACTAGCGGAGAAGCCTACGAGCAGTACTTC. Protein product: CASRLTSGEAYEQYF.

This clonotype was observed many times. The CDR3 sequence is CSASQLAGAVEQYF. CDR3 in DNA: TGCAGTGCTAGTCAACTAGCGGGAGCAGTCGAGCAGTACTTC. The rearrangement links TRBV20-1 to TRBJ2-7; 11 bases map to TRBD2. Trimming at V came to 3 bases and at J to 6 bases, leaving 7 bases not matched to a gene. The CDR3 is made up of 14 amino acids. The V gene's germline CDR1 is DFQATT and CDR2 SNEGSKA (reference sequence).

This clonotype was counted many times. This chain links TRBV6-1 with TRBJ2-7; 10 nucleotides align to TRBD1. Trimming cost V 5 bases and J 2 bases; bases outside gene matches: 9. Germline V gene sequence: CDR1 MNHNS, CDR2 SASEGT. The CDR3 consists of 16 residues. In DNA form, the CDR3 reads TGTGCCAGCAGTCAACCGGGACAGGGGACTCCCTACGAGCAGTACTTC. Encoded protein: CASSQPGQGTPYEQYF.

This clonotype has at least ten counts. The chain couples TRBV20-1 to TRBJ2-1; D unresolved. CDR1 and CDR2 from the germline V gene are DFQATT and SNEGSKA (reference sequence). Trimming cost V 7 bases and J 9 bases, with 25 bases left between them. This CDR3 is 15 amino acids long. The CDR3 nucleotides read TGCAGTGGCCTACTTGCTGAACGGGTTGATCGTGAGCAGTTCTTC. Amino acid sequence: CSGLLAERVDREQFF.

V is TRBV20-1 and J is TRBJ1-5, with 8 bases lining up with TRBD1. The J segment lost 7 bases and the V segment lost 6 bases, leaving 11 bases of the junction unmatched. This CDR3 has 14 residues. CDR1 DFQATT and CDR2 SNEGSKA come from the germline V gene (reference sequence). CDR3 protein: CSARQGTTDQPQHF. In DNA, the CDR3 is TGCAGTGCCAGACAGGGGACGACAGACCAGCCCCAGCATTTT.

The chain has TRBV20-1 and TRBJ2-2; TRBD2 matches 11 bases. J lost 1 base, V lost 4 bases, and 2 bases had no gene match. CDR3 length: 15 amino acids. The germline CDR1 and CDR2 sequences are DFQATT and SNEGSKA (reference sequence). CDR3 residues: CSAKLAGVNTGELFF. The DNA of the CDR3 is TGCAGTGCTAAACTAGCGGGAGTGAACACCGGGGAGCTGTTTTTT.

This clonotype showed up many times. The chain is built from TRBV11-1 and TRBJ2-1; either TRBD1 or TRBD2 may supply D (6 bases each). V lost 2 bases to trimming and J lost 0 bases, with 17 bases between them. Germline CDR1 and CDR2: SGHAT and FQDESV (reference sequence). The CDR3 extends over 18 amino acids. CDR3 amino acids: CASSLWGAGPSSYNEQFF. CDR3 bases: TGTGCCAGCAGCTTATGGGGGGCGGGTCCTAGCTCCTACAATGAGCAGTTCTTC.

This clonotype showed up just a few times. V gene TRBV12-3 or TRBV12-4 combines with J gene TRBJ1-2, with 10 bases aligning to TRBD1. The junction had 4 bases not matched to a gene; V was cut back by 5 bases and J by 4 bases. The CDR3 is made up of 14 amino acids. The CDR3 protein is CASSPGTGVYGYTF. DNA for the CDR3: TGTGCCAGCAGTCCTGGGACAGGGGTCTATGGCTACACCTTC.

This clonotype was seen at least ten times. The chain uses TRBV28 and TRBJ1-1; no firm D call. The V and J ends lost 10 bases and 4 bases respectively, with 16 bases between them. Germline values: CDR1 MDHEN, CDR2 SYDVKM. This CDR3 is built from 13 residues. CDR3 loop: CAILAPVGTEAFF. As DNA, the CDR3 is TGTGCCATACTCGCCCCGGTGGGCACTGAAGCTTTCTTT.

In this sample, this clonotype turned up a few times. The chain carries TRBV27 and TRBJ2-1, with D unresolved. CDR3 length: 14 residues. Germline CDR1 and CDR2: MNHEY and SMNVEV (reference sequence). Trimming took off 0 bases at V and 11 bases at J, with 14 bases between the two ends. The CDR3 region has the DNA TGTGCCAGCAGTTTATCCAGTATCTCCGGCCAGCAGTTCTTC. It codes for CASSLSSISGQQFF.

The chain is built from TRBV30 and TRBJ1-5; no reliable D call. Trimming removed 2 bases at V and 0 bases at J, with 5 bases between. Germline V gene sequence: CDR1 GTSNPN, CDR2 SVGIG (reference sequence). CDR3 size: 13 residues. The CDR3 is CAWSKSSNQPQHF. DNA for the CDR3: TGTGCCTGGAGTAAGTCTAGCAATCAGCCCCAGCATTTT.